The 32 T cell receptor beta chains below were found in one sample sequenced in a study of cytomegalovirus exposure and HLA in healthy donors. Primers: 60 Vbeta forward and 13 Jbeta reverse. The protocol was immunoSEQ multiplex PCR, while the TCRdb copy is restricted to in-frame clones and leaves out a portion. This table has 150,000 to 200,000 clones, less than 85% appearing once. Source material: PBMCs. The origin of the receptors is a male donor in good health and CMV-seronegative.

The CDR3 DNA sequence: TGTGCCAGCAGGGATAGCGGGAGACGGGGGACCGGGGAGCTGTTTTTT. Protein sequence: CASRDSGRRGTGELFF. The genes are TRBV9 and TRBJ2-2, with 9 nucleotides matching TRBD2. The V segment lost 5 bases and the J segment 5 bases; nucleotides outside the gene matches: 10. The CDR3 runs 16 residues. Per the germline V gene, CDR1 is SGDLS and CDR2 is YYNGEE.

The V call is TRBV4-1, the J call TRBJ2-1; TRBD2 matches at 7 bases. Germline V lookup: CDR1 MGHRA, CDR2 YSYEKL. The CDR3 runs to 14 residues. The V and J ends lost 8 bases and 4 bases, in that order; junction bases with no gene match: 8. For the CDR3, the DNA is TGCGCCAGCCATCCGGCGGGGGAATACAATGAGCAGTTCTTC. Protein: CASHPAGEYNEQFF.

This chain joins TRBV14 and TRBJ2-7, with TRBD2 matching over 10 bases. From germline, CDR1 is SGHDN and CDR2 FVKESK. The length of the CDR3 is 14 residues. V trimming: 5 bases; J trimming: 2 bases; junction bases outside the gene matches: 3. The chain's CDR3 is CASSWTSGAYEQYF. Written as DNA, the CDR3 is TGTGCCAGCAGCTGGACTAGCGGCGCCTACGAGCAGTACTTC.

This clone was counted only a few times. This chain joins TRBV6-5 and TRBJ2-7; D is unresolved. Germline V lookup: CDR1 MNHEY, CDR2 SVGAGI. V lost 5 bases, J lost 2 bases, and 13 bases lay in between. The CDR3 contains 14 residues. CDR3 sequence reads: CASSEYGPPYEQYF. As DNA, the CDR3 is TGTGCCAGCAGTGAATATGGGCCCCCCTACGAGCAGTACTTC.

This rearrangement joins TRBV6-1 to TRBJ2-2, with D possibly TRBD1 on 5 matching bases. Trimming removed 2 bases at V and 4 bases at J, with 14 bases between. Germline V gives CDR1 MNHNS, CDR2 SASEGT. The CDR3 totals 16 residues. CDR3 sequence: CASSELLVRGTGELFF. DNA of the CDR3: TGTGCCAGCAGTGAACTATTGGTTAGGGGCACCGGGGAGCTGTTTTTT.

This clone was seen only once. This chain connects TRBV18 to TRBJ2-1; TRBD2 agrees at 11 bases. The length of the CDR3 is 18 residues. Germline assignment: CDR1 KGHSH and CDR2 LQKENI. The V segment lost 5 bases and the J segment 0 bases; nucleotides outside the gene matches: 9. The DNA for the CDR3 is TGTGCCAGCTCATTACTAGCGGGGGCGACCCCCTCCTACAATGAGCAGTTCTTC. Protein product: CASSLLAGATPSYNEQFF.

The gene calls are TRBV28 and TRBJ1-3, with TRBD1 matching 9 bases. V lost 5 bases, J lost 3 bases, and 5 bases stayed unmatched. The CDR3 runs 15 residues. Looked up from germline, CDR1 is MDHEN and CDR2 is SYDVKM. CDR3 region: CASSTTGGFGNTIYF. In nucleotides, the CDR3 is TGTGCCAGCAGTACAACAGGGGGCTTTGGAAACACCATATATTTT.

Regarding this clone: Other nucleotide sequences in the sample specify the same CDR3. This sequence joins TRBV28 and TRBJ1-5; 7 positions agree with TRBD1. J lost 1 base, V lost 4 bases, and 7 bases had no gene match. CDR3 length: 16 residues. CDR1 is MDHEN, CDR2 SYDVKM, per germline. The CDR3, as DNA: TGTGCCAGCAGTTGGGGACAGACCTACAGCAATCAGCCCCAGCATTTT. It is translated as CASSWGQTYSNQPQHF.

The chain has TRBV10-3 and TRBJ2-3; D ambiguous. The V gene lost 6 bases and the J gene lost 2 bases, with 3 bases spanning the gap. The CDR3 is made up of 11 amino acids. Germline CDR1 and CDR2: ENHRY and SYGVKD. CDR3 loop: CAISNTDTQYF. The DNA of the CDR3 is TGTGCCATCAGCAACACAGATACGCAGTATTTT.

This clone was found once. V gene TRBV5-1 combines with J gene TRBJ2-1, with a tentative D call TRBD1 (6 bases). Germline-derived CDR1 and CDR2 are SGHRS and YFSETQ. V was cut by 4 bases and J by 0 bases, with 14 bases left in between. This CDR3 is built from 16 residues. The CDR3, as DNA: TGCGCCAGCAGCCGAAACAGGGTTAGCTCCTACAATGAGCAGTTCTTC. Protein: CASSRNRVSSYNEQFF.

V gene TRBV9 combines with J gene TRBJ2-3; 9 bases line up with TRBD2. Germline V gives CDR1 SGDLS, CDR2 YYNGEE. The CDR3 length is 18 residues. After removal of 2 bases from V and 2 bases from J, the junction contained 12 bases not matched to a gene. CDR3 sequence: CASSVGWREGQDTDTQYF. DNA for the CDR3: TGTGCCAGCAGCGTGGGCTGGCGGGAGGGCCAGGACACAGATACGCAGTATTTT.

The V call is TRBV7-2, the J call TRBJ2-3; 8 nucleotides line up with TRBD2. This CDR3 is built from 15 residues. The ends lost 5 bases at V and 2 bases at J; junction bases unmatched: 6. CDR1 SGHTA and CDR2 FQGNSA come from the germline V gene. The DNA for the CDR3 is TGTGCCAGCAGCCATCGGGGGGGTAACACAGATACGCAGTATTTT. It specifies CASSHRGGNTDTQYF. The full variable domain, rest sourced from reference TRBV7-2 and TRBJ2-3, is GAGVSQSPSNKVTEKGKDVELRCDPISGHTALYWYRQSLGQGLEFLIYFQGNSAPDKSGLPSDRFSAERTGGSVSTLTIQRTQQEDSAVYLCASSHRGGNTDTQYFGPGTRLTVL.

As for this clone: A read error may account for a junction end that differs from germline. V and J are TRBV7-9 and TRBJ2-2; D remains ambiguous. This CDR3 comprises 17 residues. The germline gives CDR1 SEHNR, CDR2 FQNEAQ (reference sequence). Written as DNA, the CDR3 is TGTTCCAGCAGCCCCCGGCAGGCCCCGTCGAACACCGGGGAGCTGTTTTTT. It yields the protein CSSSPRQAPSNTGELFF.

The rearrangement uses TRBV27 and TRBJ2-7; 9 nucleotides line up with TRBD1. The CDR3 consists of 15 residues. After removal of 3 bases from V and 5 bases from J, the junction contained 8 bases not matched to a gene. Germline V lookup: CDR1 MNHEY, CDR2 SMNVEV (reference sequence). The CDR3 bases are TGTGCCAGCAGTTTGGAGGGACAGGGTATCAACGAGCAGTACTTC. Residues: CASSLEGQGINEQYF.

The chain has TRBV2 and TRBJ1-1, with 10 positions matching TRBD1. V dropped 5 bases and J dropped 5; count of bases not matched to a gene: 8. Germline lookup yields CDR1 SNHLY and CDR2 FYNNEI. The CDR3 contains 15 residues. This CDR3 reads CASSSTGGAGTEAFF. CDR3 nucleotides: TGTGCCAGCAGTTCGACAGGGGGCGCGGGGACTGAAGCTTTCTTT.

This clone has just a few counts. The chain links TRBV10-3 to TRBJ2-7; D remains ambiguous. The CDR3 is 12 amino acids. The germline gives CDR1 ENHRY, CDR2 SYGVKD. With 2 bases removed from V and 3 bases from J, the gap between germline ends came to 5 bases. DNA for the CDR3: TGTGCCATCAGTGAGACGGTCTACGAGCAGTACTTC. It yields the protein CAISETVYEQYF.

This chain joins TRBV28 and TRBJ1-3, with TRBD1 identical over 9 bases. V was pared by 2 bases and J by 9 bases, with 8 bases of the junction left unmatched. Per the germline V gene, CDR1 is MDHEN and CDR2 is SYDVKM. The CDR3 runs to 15 residues. In DNA form, the CDR3 reads TGTGCCAGCAGTTTAGGGGGACAGGGTTTGGGCACCATATATTTT. This sequence encodes CASSLGGQGLGTIYF.

This clone has just a few counts. In nucleotides, the CDR3 is TGTGCCAGCAGTAACATAGCGGGAGGGTCGGATGAGCAGTTCTTC. Its translation is CASSNIAGGSDEQFF. The V and J genes are TRBV6-5 and TRBJ2-1; 11 positions agree with TRBD2. The CDR3 contains 15 residues. With V trimmed by 5 bases and J by 8 bases, 8 bases remained unmatched. CDR1 is MNHEY, CDR2 SVGAGI, per germline.

This chain uses TRBV28 with TRBJ1-2; TRBD1 agrees at 8 bases. V trimming: 3 bases; J trimming: 7 bases; junction bases outside the gene matches: 7. The CDR3 loop spans 14 amino acids. CDR1 and CDR2 from the germline V gene are MDHEN and SYDVKM. The CDR3 protein is CASSLTQGAVGYTF. CDR3 bases: TGTGCCAGCAGTTTGACGCAGGGGGCAGTTGGCTACACCTTC.

The gene calls are TRBV18 and TRBJ2-3, with TRBD2 matching 7 bases. CDR3 length: 16 residues. The trim removed 2 bases at V and 1 base at J, leaving 6 bases unmatched. Looked up from germline, CDR1 is KGHSH and CDR2 is LQKENI. The DNA for the CDR3 is TGTGCCAGCTCACCAAGACTAGCTGCCGGCACAGATACGCAGTATTTT. Protein product: CASSPRLAAGTDTQYF.

The gene calls are TRBV6-1 and TRBJ1-3; D not resolved. Germline CDR1 and CDR2: MNHNS and SASEGT. This CDR3 contains 14 residues. V was clipped by 2 bases and J by 8 bases, with 13 bases between them. CDR3 DNA: TGTGCCAGCAGTGAATCCCCGCAGGTGCACACCATATATTTT. Protein product: CASSESPQVHTIYF.

V is TRBV6-6 and J is TRBJ2-7; 7 bases are a match to TRBD2. Germline CDR1 MNHNY, CDR2 SVGAGI (reference sequence). The V and J ends lost 7 bases and 6 bases, in that order; junction bases with no gene match: 15. The CDR3 contains 15 residues. The CDR3 nucleotides read TGTGCCAGCACCAACGGGCTGGGAGGGGCGGGCGAGCAGTACTTC. This sequence encodes CASTNGLGGAGEQYF.

The rearrangement links TRBV5-8 to TRBJ2-1; 10 bases match TRBD1. The CDR3 totals 13 residues. V lost 7 bases and J lost 6; bases outside the gene matches: 4. CDR1 is SGHTS, CDR2 YDEGEE, per germline. In DNA, the CDR3 is TGTGCCAGCGAGGACAGGGGGGTCAATGAGCAGTTCTTC. Protein product: CASEDRGVNEQFF.

This clone was detected a few times. The rearrangement uses TRBV9 and TRBJ2-1; TRBD2 matches at 12 bases. In germline, CDR1 is SGDLS, CDR2 YYNGEE. Losses at the gene ends were 0 bases for V and 6 bases for J; bases not matched to a gene: 7. The CDR3 totals 17 residues. The CDR3 sequence: CASSVVPSGGALNEQFF. The CDR3 DNA reads as TGTGCCAGCAGCGTAGTGCCTAGCGGGGGGGCTCTCAATGAGCAGTTCTTC.

The V call is TRBV11-2, the J call TRBJ2-4; D gene uncertain. CDR1 is SGHAT, CDR2 FQNNGV, per germline. V lost 5 bases to trimming and J lost 8 bases, with 10 bases between them. This CDR3 contains 12 residues. For the CDR3, the DNA is TGTGCCAGCAGCGGTCAGGTCGACATTCAGTACTTC. Protein product: CASSGQVDIQYF. The entire variable domain, with the rest obtained from reference TRBV11-2 and TRBJ2-4, is as follows: EAGVAQSPRYKIIEKRQSVAFWCNPISGHATLYWYQQILGQGPKLLIQFQNNGVVDDSQLPKDRFSAERLKGVDSTLKIQPAKLEDSAVYLCASSGQVDIQYFGAGTRLSVL.

The genes are TRBV19 and TRBJ2-1; 7 bases align to TRBD2. Germline loops: CDR1 LNHDA, CDR2 SQIVND (reference sequence). The V and J ends lost 3 bases and 8 bases, in that order; junction bases with no gene match: 7. The CDR3 loop spans 14 amino acids. DNA for the CDR3: TGTGCCAGTAGTATCGGGGGGATGTTCGATGAGCAGTTCTTC. Residues: CASSIGGMFDEQFF.

Concerning this clone: One end of the junction does not line up with germline, which may come from a read error. The chain employs TRBV19 and TRBJ1-6; the D gene is possibly TRBD1 (6 bases). This CDR3 is built from 15 residues. Germline V gives CDR1 LNHDA, CDR2 SQIVND (reference sequence). CDR3 in amino acids: CTSSVQGSYNSPLHF. The CDR3 nucleotides read TGTACCAGTAGTGTACAGGGCTCCTATAATTCACCCCTCCACTTT.

The V call is TRBV5-6, the J call TRBJ2-1, with TRBD1 matching 10 bases. The V and J ends lost 0 bases and 6 bases, in that order; junction bases with no gene match: 9. CDR1 is SGHDT, CDR2 YYEEEE, per germline. There are 17 residues in the CDR3. The CDR3 bases are TGTGCCAGCAGCTTGGCTAGGAGGACAGGGGGTTTCAATGAGCAGTTCTTC. Translated: CASSLARRTGGFNEQFF. The full variable domain, in which reference TRBV5-6 and TRBJ2-1 provide the parts outside the CDR3, is DAGVTQSPTHLIKTRGQQVTLRCSPKSGHDTVSWYQQALGQGPQFIFQYYEEEERQRGNFPDRFSGHQFPNYSSELNVNALLLGDSALYLCASSLARRTGGFNEQFFGPGTRLTVL.

The chain joins TRBV4-2 to TRBJ1-6; D not certain. Germline V CDR1 and CDR2: LGHNA, YNFKEQ. The CDR3 runs 14 residues. Trimming cost V 1 base and J 7 bases, with 8 bases left between them. Here the CDR3 DNA reads TGTGCCAGCAGCCAAGGTCCGCGGAATTCACCCCTCCACTTT. This gives the protein CASSQGPRNSPLHF.

The chain combines TRBV5-1 with TRBJ2-1; 8 nucleotides align to TRBD1. The V gene's germline CDR1 is SGHRS and CDR2 YFSETQ. The V segment lost 1 base and the J segment 5 bases; nucleotides outside the gene matches: 11. The CDR3 has 17 amino acids. In DNA, the CDR3 is TGCGCCAGCAGCTTGACGAGAACCGGGACAGGTAACAATGAGCAGTTCTTC. This codes for CASSLTRTGTGNNEQFF. Combining the CDR3 with reference TRBV5-1 and TRBJ2-1 gives the whole variable domain KAGVTQTPRYLIKTRGQQVTLSCSPISGHRSVSWYQQTPGQGLQFLFEYFSETQRNKGNFPGRFSGRQFSNSRSEMNVSTLELGDSALYLCASSLTRTGTGNNEQFFGPGTRLTVL.

This chain joins TRBV4-3 and TRBJ2-1; D is unresolved. The length of the CDR3 is 17 residues. CDR1 is LGHNA, CDR2 YSLEER, per germline. V lost 0 bases and J 0 bases, leaving 12 bases between the germline ends. The CDR3 DNA sequence: TGCGCCAGCAGCCAAGAAGGTGCCGGGTCCTCCTACAATGAGCAGTTCTTC. Translated: CASSQEGAGSSYNEQFF.

The rearrangement links TRBV4-3 to TRBJ2-5, with unresolved D. CDR1 and CDR2 (germline): LGHNA, YSLEER. The V and J ends lost 0 bases and 7 bases respectively, with 18 bases between them. The CDR3 consists of 16 residues. DNA of the CDR3: TGCGCCAGCAGCCAAGATCCGTCCGGCCCACGAGGGACCCAGTACTTC. Residues: CASSQDPSGPRGTQYF.